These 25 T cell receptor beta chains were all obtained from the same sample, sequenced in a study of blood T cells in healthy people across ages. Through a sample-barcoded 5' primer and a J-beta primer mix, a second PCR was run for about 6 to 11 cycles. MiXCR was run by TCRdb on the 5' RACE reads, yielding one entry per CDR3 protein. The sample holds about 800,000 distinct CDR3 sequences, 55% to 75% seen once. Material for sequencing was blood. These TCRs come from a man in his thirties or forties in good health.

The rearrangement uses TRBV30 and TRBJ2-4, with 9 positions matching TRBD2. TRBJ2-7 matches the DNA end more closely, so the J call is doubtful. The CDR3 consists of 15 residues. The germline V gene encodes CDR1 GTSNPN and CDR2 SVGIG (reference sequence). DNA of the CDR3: TGTGCCTGGAGTCAAGCGGGGGGCATCGATTACGAGCAGTACTTC. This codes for CAWSQAGGIDYEQYF.

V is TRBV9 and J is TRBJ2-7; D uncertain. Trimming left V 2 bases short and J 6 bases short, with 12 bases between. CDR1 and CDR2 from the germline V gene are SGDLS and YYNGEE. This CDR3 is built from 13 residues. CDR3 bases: TGTGCCAGCAGCGTTAGAGTACTCGGCGAGCAGTACTTC. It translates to CASSVRVLGEQYF. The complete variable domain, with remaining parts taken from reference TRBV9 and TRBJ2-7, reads DSGVTQTPKHLITATGQRVTLRCSPRSGDLSVYWYQQSLDQGLQFLIQYYNGEERAKGNILERFSAQQFPDLHSELNLSSLELGDSALYFCASSVRVLGEQYFGPGTRLTVT.

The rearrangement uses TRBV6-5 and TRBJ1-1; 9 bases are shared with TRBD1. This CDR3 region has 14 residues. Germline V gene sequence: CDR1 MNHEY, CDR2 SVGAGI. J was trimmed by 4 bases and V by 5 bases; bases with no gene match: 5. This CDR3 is CASSEGQGVTEAFF. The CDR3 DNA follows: TGTGCCAGCAGTGAGGGACAGGGAGTCACTGAAGCTTTCTTT.

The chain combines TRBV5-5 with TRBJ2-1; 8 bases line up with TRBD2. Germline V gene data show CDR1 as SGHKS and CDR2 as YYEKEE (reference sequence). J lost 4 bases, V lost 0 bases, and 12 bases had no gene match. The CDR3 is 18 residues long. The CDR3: CASSLGARREGLYNEQFF. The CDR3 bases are TGTGCCAGCAGCTTGGGGGCTAGACGGGAGGGTTTGTACAATGAGCAGTTCTTC.

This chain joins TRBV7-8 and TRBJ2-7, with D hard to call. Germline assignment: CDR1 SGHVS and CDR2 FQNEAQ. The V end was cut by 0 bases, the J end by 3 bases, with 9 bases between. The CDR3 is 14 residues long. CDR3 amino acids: CASSLALGYYEQYF. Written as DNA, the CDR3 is TGTGCCAGCAGCTTAGCGCTCGGGTACTACGAGCAGTACTTC.

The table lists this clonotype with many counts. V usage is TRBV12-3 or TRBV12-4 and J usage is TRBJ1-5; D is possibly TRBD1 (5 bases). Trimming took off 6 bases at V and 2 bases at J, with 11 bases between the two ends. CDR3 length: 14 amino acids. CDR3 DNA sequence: TGTGCCAGCAGCCTTCAGGGAGGCAATCAGCCCCAGCATTTT. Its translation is CASSLQGGNQPQHF.

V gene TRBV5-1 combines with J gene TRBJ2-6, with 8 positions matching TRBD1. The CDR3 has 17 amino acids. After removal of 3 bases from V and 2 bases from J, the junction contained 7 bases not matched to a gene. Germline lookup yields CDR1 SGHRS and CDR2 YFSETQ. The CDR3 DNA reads TGCGCCAGCAGCTCCGGGACAGGTCTGGCTGGGGCCAACGTCCTGACTTTC. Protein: CASSSGTGLAGANVLTF.

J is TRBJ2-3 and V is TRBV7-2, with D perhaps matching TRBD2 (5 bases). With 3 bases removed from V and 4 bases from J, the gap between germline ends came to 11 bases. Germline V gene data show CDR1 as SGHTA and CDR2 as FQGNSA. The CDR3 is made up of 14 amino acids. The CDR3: CASSLDSGADTQYF. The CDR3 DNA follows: TGTGCCAGCAGCTTGGACTCTGGGGCAGATACGCAGTATTTT.

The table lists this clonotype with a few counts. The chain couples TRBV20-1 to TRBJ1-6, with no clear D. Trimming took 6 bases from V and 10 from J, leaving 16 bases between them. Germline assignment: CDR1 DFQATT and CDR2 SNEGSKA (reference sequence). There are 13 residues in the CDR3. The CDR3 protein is CSAQIEKDSPLHF. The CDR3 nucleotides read TGCAGTGCCCAAATCGAAAAAGACTCACCCCTCCACTTT.

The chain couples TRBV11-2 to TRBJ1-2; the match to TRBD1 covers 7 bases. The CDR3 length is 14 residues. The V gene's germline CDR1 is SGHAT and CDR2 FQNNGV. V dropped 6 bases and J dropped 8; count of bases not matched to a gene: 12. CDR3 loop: CASRQTGTSAGYTF. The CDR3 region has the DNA TGTGCCAGCAGGCAGACAGGGACGTCCGCGGGCTACACCTTC. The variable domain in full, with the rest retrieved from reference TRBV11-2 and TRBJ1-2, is EAGVAQSPRYKIIEKRQSVAFWCNPISGHATLYWYQQILGQGPKLLIQFQNNGVVDDSQLPKDRFSAERLKGVDSTLKIQPAKLEDSAVYLCASRQTGTSAGYTFGSGTRLTVV.

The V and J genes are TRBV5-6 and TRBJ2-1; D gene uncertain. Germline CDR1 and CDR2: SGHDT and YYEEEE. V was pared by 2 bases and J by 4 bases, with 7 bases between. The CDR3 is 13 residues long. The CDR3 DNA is TGTGCCAGCAGCTTCTCTGAGTACAATGAGCAGTTCTTC. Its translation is CASSFSEYNEQFF. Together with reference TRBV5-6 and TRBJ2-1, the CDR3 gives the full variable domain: DAGVTQSPTHLIKTRGQQVTLRCSPKSGHDTVSWYQQALGQGPQFIFQYYEEEERQRGNFPDRFSGHQFPNYSSELNVNALLLGDSALYLCASSFSEYNEQFFGPGTRLTVL.

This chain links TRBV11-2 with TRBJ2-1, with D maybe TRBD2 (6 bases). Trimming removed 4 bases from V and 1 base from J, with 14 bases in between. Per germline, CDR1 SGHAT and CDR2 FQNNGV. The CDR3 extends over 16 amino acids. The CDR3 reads CASSSGRGASYNEQFF. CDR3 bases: TGTGCCAGCAGCTCCGGGAGAGGGGCTTCCTACAATGAGCAGTTCTTC.

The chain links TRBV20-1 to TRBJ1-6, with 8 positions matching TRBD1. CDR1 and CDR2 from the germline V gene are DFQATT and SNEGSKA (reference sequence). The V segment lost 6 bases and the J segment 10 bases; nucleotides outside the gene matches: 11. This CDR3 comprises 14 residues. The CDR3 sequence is CSAPTGAGESPLHF. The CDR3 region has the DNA TGCAGTGCCCCGACAGGGGCGGGTGAATCACCCCTCCACTTT.

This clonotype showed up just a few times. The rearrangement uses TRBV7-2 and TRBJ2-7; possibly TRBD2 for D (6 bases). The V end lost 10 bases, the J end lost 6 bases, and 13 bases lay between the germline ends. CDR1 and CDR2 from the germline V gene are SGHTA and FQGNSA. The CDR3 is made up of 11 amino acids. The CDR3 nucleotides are TGTGCCACGGGGCGGGATCGCGAGCAGTACTTC. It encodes CATGRDREQYF.

DNA for the CDR3: TGCAGTGCAAGCCTGACGGCACCAGATACGCAGTATTTT. Its protein product is CSASLTAPDTQYF. J is TRBJ2-3 and V is TRBV20-1; D ambiguous. Germline CDR1 and CDR2: DFQATT and SNEGSKA (reference sequence). V shed 6 bases and J shed 4 bases, with 14 bases lying between them. CDR3 length: 13 residues.

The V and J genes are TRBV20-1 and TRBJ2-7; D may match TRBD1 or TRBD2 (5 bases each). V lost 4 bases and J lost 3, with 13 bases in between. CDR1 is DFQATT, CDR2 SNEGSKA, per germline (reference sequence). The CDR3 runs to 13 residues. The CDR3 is CSANEGRGYEQYF. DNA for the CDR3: TGCAGTGCTAATGAGGGGCGAGGCTACGAGCAGTACTTC.

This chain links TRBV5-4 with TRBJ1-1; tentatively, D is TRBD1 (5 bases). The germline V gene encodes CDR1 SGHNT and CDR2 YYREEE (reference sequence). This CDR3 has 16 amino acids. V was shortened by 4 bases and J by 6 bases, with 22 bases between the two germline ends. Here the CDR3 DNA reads TGTGCCAGCAGCCCAGGGAGGGCCTCTGATTACGCTGAAGCTTTCTTT. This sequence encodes CASSPGRASDYAEAFF.

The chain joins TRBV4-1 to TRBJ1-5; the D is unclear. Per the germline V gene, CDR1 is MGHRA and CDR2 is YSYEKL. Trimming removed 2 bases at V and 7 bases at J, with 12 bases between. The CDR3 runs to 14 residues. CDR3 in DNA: TGCGCCAGCAGCCAACCTCACGCCGACCAGCCCCAGCATTTT. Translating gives CASSQPHADQPQHF.

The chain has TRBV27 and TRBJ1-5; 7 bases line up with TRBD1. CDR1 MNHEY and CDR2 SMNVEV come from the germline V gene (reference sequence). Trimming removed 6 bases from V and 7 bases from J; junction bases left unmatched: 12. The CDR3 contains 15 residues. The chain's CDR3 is CASSPTAGGGQPQHF. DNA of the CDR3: TGTGCCAGCAGCCCGACGGCAGGGGGAGGCCAGCCCCAGCATTTT.

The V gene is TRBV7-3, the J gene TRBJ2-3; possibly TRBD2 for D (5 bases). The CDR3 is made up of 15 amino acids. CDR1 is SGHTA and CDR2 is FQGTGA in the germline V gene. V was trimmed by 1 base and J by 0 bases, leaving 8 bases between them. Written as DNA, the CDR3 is TGTGCCAGCAGCTTAATGACGGGGAGCACAGATACGCAGTATTTT. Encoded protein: CASSLMTGSTDTQYF.

The CDR3 spells CASSVSGAGTEAFF. The CDR3 coding sequence is TGTGCCAGCAGCGTTTCGGGGGCAGGCACTGAAGCTTTCTTT. The rearrangement uses TRBV9 and TRBJ1-1, with a weak D call TRBD1 (6 bases). V lost 2 bases, J lost 4 bases, and 12 bases lay in between. Germline assignment: CDR1 SGDLS and CDR2 YYNGEE. This CDR3 contains 14 residues.

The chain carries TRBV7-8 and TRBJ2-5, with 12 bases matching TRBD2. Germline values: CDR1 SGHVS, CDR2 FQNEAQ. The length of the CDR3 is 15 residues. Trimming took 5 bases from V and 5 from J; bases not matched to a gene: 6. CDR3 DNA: TGTGCCAGCAGCAAGACTAGCGGGGGCGGGGAGACCCAGTACTTC. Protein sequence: CASSKTSGGGETQYF. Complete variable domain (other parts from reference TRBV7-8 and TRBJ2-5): GAGVSQSPRYKVAKRGQDVALRCDPISGHVSLFWYQQALGQGPEFLTYFQNEAQLDKSGLPSDRFFAERPEGSVSTLKIQRTQQEDSAVYLCASSKTSGGGETQYFGPGTRLLVL.

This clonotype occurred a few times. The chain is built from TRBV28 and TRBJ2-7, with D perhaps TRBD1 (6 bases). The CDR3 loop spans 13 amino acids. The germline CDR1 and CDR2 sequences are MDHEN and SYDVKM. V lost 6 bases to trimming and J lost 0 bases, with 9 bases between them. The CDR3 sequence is CASRKDSSYEQYF. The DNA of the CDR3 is TGTGCCAGCAGGAAGGACAGCTCCTACGAGCAGTACTTC. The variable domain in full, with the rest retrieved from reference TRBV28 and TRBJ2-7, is DVKVTQSSRYLVKRTGEKVFLECVQDMDHENMFWYRQDPGLGLRLIYFSYDVKMKEKGDIPEGYSVSREKKERFSLILESASTNQTSMYLCASRKDSSYEQYFGPGTRLTVT.

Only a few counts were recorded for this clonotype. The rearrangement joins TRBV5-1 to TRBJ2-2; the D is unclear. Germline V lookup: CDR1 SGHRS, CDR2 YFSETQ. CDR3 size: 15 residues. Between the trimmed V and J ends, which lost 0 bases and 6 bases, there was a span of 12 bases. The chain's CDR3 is CASSLGTDWAGELFF. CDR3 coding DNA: TGCGCCAGCAGCTTGGGGACCGATTGGGCCGGGGAGCTGTTTTTT. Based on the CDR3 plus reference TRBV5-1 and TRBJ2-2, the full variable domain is KAGVTQTPRYLIKTRGQQVTLSCSPISGHRSVSWYQQTPGQGLQFLFEYFSETQRNKGNFPGRFSGRQFSNSRSEMNVSTLELGDSALYLCASSLGTDWAGELFFGEGSRLTVL.

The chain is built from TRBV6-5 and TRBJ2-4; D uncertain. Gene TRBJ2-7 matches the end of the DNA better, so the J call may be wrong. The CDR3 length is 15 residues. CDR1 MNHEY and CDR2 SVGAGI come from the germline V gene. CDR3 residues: CASSYAATHPYEQYF. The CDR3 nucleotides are TGTGCCAGCAGTTACGCAGCTACACACCCTTACGAGCAGTACTTC.